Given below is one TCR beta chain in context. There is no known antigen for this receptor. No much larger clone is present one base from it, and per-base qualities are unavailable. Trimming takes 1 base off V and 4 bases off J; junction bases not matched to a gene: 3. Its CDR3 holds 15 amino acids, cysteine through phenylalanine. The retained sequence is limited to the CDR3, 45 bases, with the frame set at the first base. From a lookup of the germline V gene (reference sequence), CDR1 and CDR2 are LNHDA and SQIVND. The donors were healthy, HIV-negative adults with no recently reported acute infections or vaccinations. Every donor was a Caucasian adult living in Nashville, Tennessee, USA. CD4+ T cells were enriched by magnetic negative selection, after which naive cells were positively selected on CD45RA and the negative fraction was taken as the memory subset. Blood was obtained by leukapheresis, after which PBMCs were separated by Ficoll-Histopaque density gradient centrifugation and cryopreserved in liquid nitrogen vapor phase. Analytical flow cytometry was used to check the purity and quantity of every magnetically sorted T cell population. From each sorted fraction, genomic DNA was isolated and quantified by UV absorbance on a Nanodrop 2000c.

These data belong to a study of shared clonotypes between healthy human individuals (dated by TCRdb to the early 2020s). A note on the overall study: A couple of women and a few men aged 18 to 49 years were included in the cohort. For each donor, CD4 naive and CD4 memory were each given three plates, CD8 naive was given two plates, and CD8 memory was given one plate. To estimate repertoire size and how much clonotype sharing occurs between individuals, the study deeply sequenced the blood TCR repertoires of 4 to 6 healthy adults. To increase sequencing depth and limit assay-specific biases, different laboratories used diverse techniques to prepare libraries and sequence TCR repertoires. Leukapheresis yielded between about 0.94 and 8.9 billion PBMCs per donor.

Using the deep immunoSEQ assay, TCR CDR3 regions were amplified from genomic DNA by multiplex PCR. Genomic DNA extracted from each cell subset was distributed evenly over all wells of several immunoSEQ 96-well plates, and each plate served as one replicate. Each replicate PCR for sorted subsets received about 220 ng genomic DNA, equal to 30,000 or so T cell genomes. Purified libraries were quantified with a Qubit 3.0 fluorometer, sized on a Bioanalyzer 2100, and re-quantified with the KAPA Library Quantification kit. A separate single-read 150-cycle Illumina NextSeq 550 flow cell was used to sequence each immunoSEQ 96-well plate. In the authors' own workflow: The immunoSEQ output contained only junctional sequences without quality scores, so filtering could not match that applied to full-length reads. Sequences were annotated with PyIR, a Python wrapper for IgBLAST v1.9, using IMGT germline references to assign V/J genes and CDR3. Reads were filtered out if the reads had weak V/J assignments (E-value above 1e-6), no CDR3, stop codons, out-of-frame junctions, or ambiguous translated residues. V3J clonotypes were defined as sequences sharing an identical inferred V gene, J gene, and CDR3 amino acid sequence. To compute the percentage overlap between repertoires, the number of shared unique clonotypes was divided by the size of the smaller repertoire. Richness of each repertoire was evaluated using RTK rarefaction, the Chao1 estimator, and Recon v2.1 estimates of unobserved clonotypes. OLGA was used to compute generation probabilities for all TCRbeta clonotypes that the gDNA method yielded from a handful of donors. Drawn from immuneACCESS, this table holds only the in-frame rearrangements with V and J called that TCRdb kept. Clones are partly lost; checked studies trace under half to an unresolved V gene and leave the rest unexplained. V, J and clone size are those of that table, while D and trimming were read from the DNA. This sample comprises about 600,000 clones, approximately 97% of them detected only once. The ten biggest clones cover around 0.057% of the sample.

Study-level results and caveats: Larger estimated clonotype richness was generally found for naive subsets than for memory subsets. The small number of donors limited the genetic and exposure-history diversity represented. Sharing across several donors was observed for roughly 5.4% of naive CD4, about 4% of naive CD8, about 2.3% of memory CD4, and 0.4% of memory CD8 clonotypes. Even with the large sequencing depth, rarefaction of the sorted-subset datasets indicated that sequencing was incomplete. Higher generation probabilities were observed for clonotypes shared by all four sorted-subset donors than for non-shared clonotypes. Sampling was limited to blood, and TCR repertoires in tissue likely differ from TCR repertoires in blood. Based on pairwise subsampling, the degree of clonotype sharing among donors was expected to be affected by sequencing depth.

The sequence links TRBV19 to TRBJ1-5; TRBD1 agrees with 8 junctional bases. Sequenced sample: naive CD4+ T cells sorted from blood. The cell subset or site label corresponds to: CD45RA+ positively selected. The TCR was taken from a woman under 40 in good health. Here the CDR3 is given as CASSIAGGRNQPQHF. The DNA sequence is TGTGCCAGTAGTATAGCAGGGGGCCGGAATCAGCCCCAGCATTTT.